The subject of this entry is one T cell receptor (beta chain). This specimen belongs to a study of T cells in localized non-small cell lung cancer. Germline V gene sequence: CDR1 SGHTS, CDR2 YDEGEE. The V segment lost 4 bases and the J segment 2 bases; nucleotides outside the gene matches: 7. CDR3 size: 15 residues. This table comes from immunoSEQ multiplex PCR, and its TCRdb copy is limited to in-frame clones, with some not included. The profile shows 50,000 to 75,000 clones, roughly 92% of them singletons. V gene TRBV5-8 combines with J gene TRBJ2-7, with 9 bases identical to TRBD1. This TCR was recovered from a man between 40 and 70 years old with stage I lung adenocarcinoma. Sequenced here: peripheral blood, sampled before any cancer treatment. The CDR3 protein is CASSHGTGRPYEQYF. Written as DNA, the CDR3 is TGTGCCAGCAGCCATGGGACAGGGCGTCCCTACGAGCAGTACTTC. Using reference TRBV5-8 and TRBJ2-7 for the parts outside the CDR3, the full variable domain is EAGVTQSPTHLIKTRGQQATLRCSPISGHTSVYWYQQALGLGLQFLLWYDEGEERNRGNFPPRFSGRQFPNYSSELNVNALELEDSALYLCASSHGTGRPYEQYFGPGTRLTVT.